Presented here are 31 T cell receptor beta chains from one specimen sequenced in a study of blood T cell repertoires in COVID-19. Generated by immunoSEQ multiplex PCR, the TCRdb table keeps only in-frame clones and is missing some. The table lists some 120,000 clones, about 79% of them singletons. The material sequenced was peripheral blood. The receptors stem from a man aged 35-49 years with active or convalescent COVID-19.

CDR3: CASSLQSAGELFF. The CDR3 DNA reads as TGTGCCAGCAGCTTACAGTCAGCCGGGGAGCTGTTTTTT. This chain links TRBV7-9 with TRBJ2-2; D not certain. This CDR3 spans 13 amino acids. V was cut by 2 bases and J by 6 bases, with 7 bases left in between. Germline V gene data show CDR1 as SEHNR and CDR2 as FQNEAQ (reference sequence). Complete variable domain (other parts from reference TRBV7-9 and TRBJ2-2): DTGVSQNPRHKITKRGQNVTFRCDPISEHNRLYWYRQTLGQGPEFLTYFQNEAQLEKSRLLSDRFSAERPKGSFSTLEIQRTEQGDSAMYLCASSLQSAGELFFGEGSRLTVL.

V is TRBV5-1 and J is TRBJ2-2, with D hard to call. Per the germline V gene, CDR1 is SGHRS and CDR2 is YFSETQ. This CDR3 has 12 residues. V was clipped by 4 bases and J by 13 bases, with 14 bases between them. The CDR3: CASSVDSRPLFF. In DNA, the CDR3 is TGCGCCAGCAGCGTAGACTCCCGCCCGCTGTTTTTT.

The chain carries TRBV28 and TRBJ2-1; weak D call: TRBD1 (8 bases). Per germline, CDR1 MDHEN and CDR2 SYDVKM. This CDR3 spans 14 amino acids. Trimming cost V 4 bases and J 7 bases, with 14 bases left between them. CDR3 bases: TGTGCCAGCAGTTCAGACAGGGGAGGGAATGAGCAGTTCTTC. Translation: CASSSDRGGNEQFF.

The rearrangement joins TRBV19 to TRBJ2-5, with 10 nucleotides matching TRBD2. Germline V gene sequence: CDR1 LNHDA, CDR2 SQIVND (reference sequence). This CDR3 spans 16 amino acids. With 1 base clipped from V and 1 base from J, the junction kept 3 bases outside the gene matches. The CDR3 region is CASSIASGRVQETQYF. CDR3 in DNA: TGTGCCAGTAGTATAGCCAGCGGGAGGGTCCAAGAGACCCAGTACTTC.

This rearrangement joins TRBV27 to TRBJ1-2; 7 positions agree with TRBD1. CDR1 is MNHEY, CDR2 SMNVEV, per germline (reference sequence). Trimming removed 5 bases from V and 2 bases from J; junction bases left unmatched: 14. CDR3 size: 17 residues. CDR3 region: CASSPRQLGGFNYGYTF. For the CDR3, the DNA is TGTGCCAGCAGTCCCCGACAGCTAGGGGGCTTCAACTATGGCTACACCTTC.

The CDR3 DNA follows: TGTGCCAGCAGTTGGGGGAGGGCCTACGAGCAGTACTTC. This sequence encodes CASSWGRAYEQYF. The chain is built from TRBV11-3 and TRBJ2-7; TRBD2 agrees at 7 bases. Looked up from germline, CDR1 is SGHNT and CDR2 is YENEEA. The junction had 4 bases not matched to a gene; V was cut back by 6 bases and J by 2 bases. CDR3 length: 13 amino acids.

The J gene is TRBJ2-7, the V gene TRBV7-2; D gene ambiguous. Trimming cost V 6 bases and J 6 bases, with 18 bases left between them. Per germline, CDR1 SGHTA and CDR2 FQGNSA. This CDR3 has 14 amino acids. The CDR3 region has the DNA TGTGCCAGCAGTTCCCCGGAACTATCCCTCGAGCAGTACTTC. Amino acid sequence: CASSSPELSLEQYF. Filled out from reference TRBV7-2 and TRBJ2-7, the complete variable domain reads GAGVSQSPSNKVTEKGKDVELRCDPISGHTALYWYRQSLGQGLEFLIYFQGNSAPDKSGLPSDRFSAERTGGSVSTLTIQRTQQEDSAVYLCASSSPELSLEQYFGPGTRLTVT.

The chain couples TRBV7-9 to TRBJ2-7; 8 bases fit TRBD2. The ends lost 5 bases at V and 7 bases at J; junction bases unmatched: 16. This CDR3 is built from 16 residues. From germline, CDR1 is SEHNR and CDR2 FQNEAQ (reference sequence). The CDR3 sequence is CASSDGLAFPLGEQYF. The CDR3 DNA sequence: TGTGCCAGCAGCGACGGACTAGCATTCCCACTGGGGGAGCAGTACTTC.

This chain uses TRBV12-3 or TRBV12-4 with TRBJ1-1; D is ambiguous. Trimming left V 8 bases short and J 4 bases short, with 11 bases between. This CDR3 comprises 12 residues. CDR3 in DNA: TGTGCCAGCCGCGAAGCGTTCACTGAAGCTTTCTTT. Protein sequence: CASREAFTEAFF.

This clone was observed at least ten times. The chain carries TRBV2 and TRBJ1-6; 10 bases agree with TRBD1. CDR1 is SNHLY and CDR2 is FYNNEI in the germline V gene. Unmatched junction bases numbered 2, after V lost 6 bases and J lost 9 bases. This CDR3 region has 13 residues. The CDR3 bases are TGTGCCAGCAGGACAGGGGGCGGTTCACCCCTCCACTTT. It translates to CASRTGGGSPLHF.

This clone has just a few counts. The V gene is TRBV2, the J gene TRBJ2-2, with 8 nucleotides matching TRBD1. CDR1 is SNHLY, CDR2 FYNNEI, per germline. The CDR3 loop spans 14 amino acids. Trimming removed 7 bases from V and 4 bases from J; junction bases left unmatched: 5. The chain's CDR3 is CASNFDRGTGELFF. CDR3 sequence (DNA): TGTGCCAGCAATTTCGACAGGGGCACCGGGGAGCTGTTTTTT.

The chain carries TRBV6-5 and TRBJ1-1; no definite D call. The CDR3 sequence is 15 residues long. From germline, CDR1 is MNHEY and CDR2 SVGAGI. Between the trimmed V and J ends, which lost 4 bases and 0 bases, there was a span of 12 bases. The chain's CDR3 is CASSSSQLLNTEAFF. CDR3 DNA: TGTGCCAGCAGTTCCTCACAGCTATTGAACACTGAAGCTTTCTTT.

The chain joins TRBV4-1 to TRBJ2-7; D is perhaps TRBD1 (5 bases). V shed 1 base and J shed 2 bases, with 9 bases lying between them. This CDR3 region has 14 residues. CDR1 and CDR2 from the germline V gene are MGHRA and YSYEKL. CDR3 residues: CASSQVQGTYEQYF. CDR3 bases: TGCGCCAGCAGCCAAGTGCAGGGCACCTACGAGCAGTACTTC.

This clone appeared a few times. J is TRBJ1-1 and V is TRBV9, with D perhaps matching TRBD1 (5 bases). The CDR3 consists of 13 residues. Germline CDR1 and CDR2: SGDLS and YYNGEE. V was trimmed by 1 base and J by 4 bases, leaving 8 bases between them. The CDR3, as DNA: TGTGCCAGCAGCGTATTGGGGGGCACTGAAGCTTTCTTT. Translating gives CASSVLGGTEAFF.

This clone was seen only a few times. This sequence joins TRBV19 and TRBJ2-1; 14 nucleotides align to TRBD2. Germline assignment: CDR1 LNHDA and CDR2 SQIVND (reference sequence). The CDR3 has 17 amino acids. Trimming took 4 bases from V and 5 from J; bases not matched to a gene: 7. The CDR3 DNA reads as TGTGCCAGTAGTAAGACCGGGACTAGCGGGAGTCACAATGAGCAGTTCTTC. As protein: CASSKTGTSGSHNEQFF.

CDR3 loop: CASSRGGTNTEAFF. Written as DNA, the CDR3 is TGTGCCAGCTCACGGGGCGGAACGAACACTGAAGCTTTCTTT. The chain joins TRBV18 to TRBJ1-1; tentative D call: TRBD1 (5 bases). V dropped 4 bases and J dropped 1 base, with 10 bases sitting between them. CDR3 length: 14 amino acids. Per germline, CDR1 KGHSH and CDR2 LQKENI.

This chain connects TRBV5-5 to TRBJ2-3; the D gene is possibly TRBD1 (5 bases). Deletions cut 4 bases from V and 0 bases from J, with 12 bases between. CDR3 length equals 15 residues. CDR1 is SGHKS and CDR2 is YYEKEE in the germline V gene (reference sequence). CDR3 loop: CASSQTPGSTDTQYF. As DNA, the CDR3 is TGTGCCAGCAGCCAAACCCCAGGGAGCACAGATACGCAGTATTTT.

The chain uses TRBV25-1 and TRBJ2-5; 11 bases agree with TRBD1. The CDR3 runs 15 residues. Trimming cost V 2 bases and J 5 bases; bases outside gene matches: 4. Germline CDR1 and CDR2: MGHDK and SYGVNS. The chain's CDR3 is CASSEGQGAWETQYF. The CDR3, as DNA: TGTGCCAGCAGTGAAGGACAGGGGGCTTGGGAGACCCAGTACTTC. Using reference TRBV25-1 and TRBJ2-5 for the parts outside the CDR3, the full variable domain is EADIYQTPRYLVIGTGKKITLECSQTMGHDKMYWYQQDPGMELHLIHYSYGVNSTEKGDLSSESTVSRIRTEHFPLTLESARPSHTSQYLCASSEGQGAWETQYFGPGTRLLVL.

The sample holds a few counts of this clone. This chain joins TRBV11-2 and TRBJ2-2; the match to TRBD1 covers 9 bases. The junction had 4 bases not matched to a gene; V was cut back by 5 bases and J by 3 bases. Per the germline V gene, CDR1 is SGHAT and CDR2 is FQNNGV. The length of the CDR3 is 15 residues. The CDR3 sequence is CASSIQGADTGELFF. In DNA form, the CDR3 reads TGTGCCAGCAGCATACAGGGGGCAGACACCGGGGAGCTGTTTTTT.

This CDR3 reads CASSQLALPGQEEAFF. In DNA form, the CDR3 reads TGCGCCAGCAGCCAACTGGCACTGCCGGGACAGGAAGAAGCTTTCTTT. The chain combines TRBV4-1 with TRBJ1-1, with 8 positions matching TRBD1. The V and J ends lost 2 bases and 8 bases, in that order; junction bases with no gene match: 13. The CDR3 is 16 amino acids. CDR1 is MGHRA and CDR2 is YSYEKL in the germline V gene.

The chain is built from TRBV6-5 and TRBJ2-3; 7 bases align to TRBD1. CDR1 and CDR2 from the germline V gene are MNHEY and SVGAGI. The trim removed 7 bases at V and 5 bases at J, leaving 6 bases unmatched. The CDR3 loop spans 13 amino acids. This chain's CDR3 is CASILTGKDTQYF. In DNA, the CDR3 is TGTGCCAGCATCCTGACAGGGAAAGATACGCAGTATTTT.

Many counts were recorded for this clone. This chain joins TRBV12-3 or TRBV12-4 and TRBJ1-1; tentative D call: TRBD1 (5 bases). This CDR3 is 13 amino acids long. V dropped 6 bases and J dropped 1 base, with 9 bases sitting between them. CDR3 sequence: CASSLTENTEAFF. CDR3 sequence (DNA): TGTGCCAGCAGCCTGACAGAGAACACTGAAGCTTTCTTT.

The chain links TRBV7-9 to TRBJ2-5; 12 bases are a match to TRBD1. The CDR3 extends over 15 amino acids. V lost 4 bases, J lost 6 bases, and 6 bases stayed unmatched. Germline CDR1 reads SEHNR; CDR2 reads FQNEAQ (reference sequence). In DNA form, the CDR3 reads TGTGCCAGCAGCTGGGGGACAGGGGGCGTAAAGACCCAGTACTTC. This gives the protein CASSWGTGGVKTQYF.

The chain carries TRBV5-1 and TRBJ1-1; 10 bases agree with TRBD1. The CDR3 is 14 amino acids. Germline CDR1 and CDR2: SGHRS and YFSETQ. V gave up 4 bases and J gave up 6 bases; unmatched junction bases: 6. CDR3 region: CASSPTGGEAEAFF. As DNA, the CDR3 is TGCGCCAGCAGCCCGACAGGGGGCGAAGCTGAAGCTTTCTTT.

The rearrangement links TRBV30 to TRBJ2-7, with D possibly TRBD1 on 5 matching bases. The CDR3 consists of 14 residues. Germline V gene sequence: CDR1 GTSNPN, CDR2 SVGIG (reference sequence). The V end was cut by 0 bases, the J end by 6 bases, with 15 bases between. The CDR3 sequence is CAWSVPDRPPEQYF. CDR3 coding DNA: TGTGCCTGGAGTGTACCCGACAGACCTCCCGAGCAGTACTTC.

The chain couples TRBV3-1 (or the pseudogene TRBV3-2) to TRBJ2-1; 12 bases fit TRBD2. From germline, CDR1 is LGHDT and CDR2 YNNKEL (reference sequence). V dropped 4 bases and J dropped 1; count of bases not matched to a gene: 2. CDR3 length: 16 amino acids. The CDR3 region has the DNA TGTGCCAGCAGCCGACTAGCGGGAGATTCCTACAATGAGCAGTTCTTC. Translated: CASSRLAGDSYNEQFF.

The chain is built from TRBV6-5 and TRBJ2-5, with 8 bases identical to TRBD1. This CDR3 is built from 16 residues. V lost 3 bases, J lost 9 bases, and 15 bases stayed unmatched. Germline CDR1 is MNHEY and CDR2 is SVGAGI. The CDR3 region is CASSYGSAGTGWPQYF. The CDR3 bases are TGTGCCAGCAGTTATGGTTCCGCCGGGACAGGATGGCCCCAGTACTTC.

This clone was counted between two and nine times. V usage is TRBV4-2 and J usage is TRBJ1-5; D uncertain. CDR3 length equals 16 residues. CDR1 LGHNA and CDR2 YNFKEQ come from the germline V gene. V was clipped by 0 bases and J by 0 bases, with 9 bases between them. The CDR3 here is CASSQDRPGSNQPQHF. CDR3 DNA: TGTGCCAGCAGCCAAGACAGGCCAGGTAGCAATCAGCCCCAGCATTTT.

The V gene is TRBV2, the J gene TRBJ1-5; D perhaps matches TRBD1 (6 bases). The CDR3 contains 16 residues. The germline V gene has CDR1 SNHLY and CDR2 FYNNEI. Trimming left V 4 bases short and J 6 bases short, with 19 bases between. CDR3 sequence: CASSGEGIQGGQPQHF. CDR3 DNA: TGTGCCAGCAGTGGGGAGGGAATACAGGGCGGTCAGCCCCAGCATTTT. The whole variable domain, remainder taken from reference TRBV2 and TRBJ1-5, is EPEVTQTPSHQVTQMGQEVILRCVPISNHLYFYWYRQILGQKVEFLVSFYNNEISEKSEIFDDQFSVERPDGSNFTLKIRSTKLEDSAMYFCASSGEGIQGGQPQHFGDGTRLSIL.

This chain uses TRBV27 with TRBJ2-7; D not certain. This CDR3 region has 11 residues. Looked up from germline, CDR1 is MNHEY and CDR2 is SMNVEV (reference sequence). V lost 2 bases to trimming and J lost 6 bases, with 5 bases between them. The CDR3 sequence: CASSLNGEQYF. DNA of the CDR3: TGTGCCAGCAGTTTAAACGGCGAGCAGTACTTC.

The V gene is TRBV4-2, the J gene TRBJ1-5; D is uncertain. Germline V gene data show CDR1 as LGHNA and CDR2 as YNFKEQ. With 0 bases removed from V and 0 bases from J, the gap between germline ends came to 18 bases. There are 19 residues in the CDR3. The CDR3, as DNA: TGTGCCAGCAGCCAAGACCCGGGCGGGAGGTCGAATAGCAATCAGCCCCAGCATTTT. Protein: CASSQDPGGRSNSNQPQHF.